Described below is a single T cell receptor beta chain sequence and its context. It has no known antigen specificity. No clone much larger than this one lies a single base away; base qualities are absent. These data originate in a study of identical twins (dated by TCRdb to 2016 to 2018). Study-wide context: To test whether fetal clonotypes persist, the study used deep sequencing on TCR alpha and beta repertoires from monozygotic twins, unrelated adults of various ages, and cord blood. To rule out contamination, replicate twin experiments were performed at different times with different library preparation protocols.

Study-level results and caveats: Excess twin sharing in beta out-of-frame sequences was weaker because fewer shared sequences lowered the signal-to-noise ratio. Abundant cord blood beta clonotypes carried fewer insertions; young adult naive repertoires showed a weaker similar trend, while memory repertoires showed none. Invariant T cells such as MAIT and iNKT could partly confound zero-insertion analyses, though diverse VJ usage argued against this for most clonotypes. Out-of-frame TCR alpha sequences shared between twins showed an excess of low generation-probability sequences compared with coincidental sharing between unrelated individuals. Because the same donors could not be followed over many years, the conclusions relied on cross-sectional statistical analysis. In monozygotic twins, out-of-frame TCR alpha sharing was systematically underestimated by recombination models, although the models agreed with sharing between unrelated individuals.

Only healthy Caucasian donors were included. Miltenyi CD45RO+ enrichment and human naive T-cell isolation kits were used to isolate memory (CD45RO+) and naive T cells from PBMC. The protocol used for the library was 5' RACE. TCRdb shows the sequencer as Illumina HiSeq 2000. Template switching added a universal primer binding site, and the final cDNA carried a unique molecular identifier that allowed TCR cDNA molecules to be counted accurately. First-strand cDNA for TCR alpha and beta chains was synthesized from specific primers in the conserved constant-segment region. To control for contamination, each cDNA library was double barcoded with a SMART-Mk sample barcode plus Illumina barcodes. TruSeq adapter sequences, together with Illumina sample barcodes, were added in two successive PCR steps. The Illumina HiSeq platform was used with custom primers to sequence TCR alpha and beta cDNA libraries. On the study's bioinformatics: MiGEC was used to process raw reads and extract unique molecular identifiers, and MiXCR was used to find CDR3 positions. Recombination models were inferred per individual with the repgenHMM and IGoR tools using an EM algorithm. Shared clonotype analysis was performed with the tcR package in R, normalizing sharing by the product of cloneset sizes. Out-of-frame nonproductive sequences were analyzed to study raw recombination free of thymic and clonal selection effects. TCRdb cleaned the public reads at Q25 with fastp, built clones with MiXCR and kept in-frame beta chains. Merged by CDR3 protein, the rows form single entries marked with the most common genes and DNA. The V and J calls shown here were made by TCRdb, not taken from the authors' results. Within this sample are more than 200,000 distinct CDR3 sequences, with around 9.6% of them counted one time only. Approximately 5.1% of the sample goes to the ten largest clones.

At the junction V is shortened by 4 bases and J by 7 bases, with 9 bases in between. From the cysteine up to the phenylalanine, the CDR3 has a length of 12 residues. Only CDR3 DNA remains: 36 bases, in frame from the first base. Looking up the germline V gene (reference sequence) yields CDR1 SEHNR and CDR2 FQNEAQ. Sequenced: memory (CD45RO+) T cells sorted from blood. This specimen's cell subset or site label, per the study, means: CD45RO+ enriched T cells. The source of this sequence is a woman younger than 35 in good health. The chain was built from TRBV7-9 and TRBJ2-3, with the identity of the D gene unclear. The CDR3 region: CASSSEWNTQYF. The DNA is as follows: TGTGCCAGCAGCTCCGAGTGGAATACGCAGTATTTT.